This T cell receptor (beta chain) was identified in a study of CD8 T cells in ankylosing spondylitis. Study-level results: Ankylosing spondylitis blood appeared to carry a characteristic TCR beta motif of roughly 8 highly homologous variants.

TCRdb analysed the 5' RACE reads with MiXCR anew, one entry per CDR3 protein. Of roughly 700,000 distinct CDR3 sequences listed, 15% to 20% are singletons. As for this clonotype: Its antigen remains unidentified.

Material: blood, either unsorted or a sorted T cell fraction (not recorded which). The sequence was collected from a male donor with ankylosing spondylitis.

The CDR3 DNA reads as TGCAGCGTCGGGACAGGGACTGAAGCTTTCTTT. It codes for CSVGTGTEAFF. The rearrangement joins TRBV29-1 to TRBJ1-1; 9 bases are shared with TRBD1. V lost 6 bases, J lost 5 bases, and 1 base stayed unmatched. Germline V gene data show CDR1 as SQVTM and CDR2 as ANQGSEA. The CDR3 is 11 amino acids.